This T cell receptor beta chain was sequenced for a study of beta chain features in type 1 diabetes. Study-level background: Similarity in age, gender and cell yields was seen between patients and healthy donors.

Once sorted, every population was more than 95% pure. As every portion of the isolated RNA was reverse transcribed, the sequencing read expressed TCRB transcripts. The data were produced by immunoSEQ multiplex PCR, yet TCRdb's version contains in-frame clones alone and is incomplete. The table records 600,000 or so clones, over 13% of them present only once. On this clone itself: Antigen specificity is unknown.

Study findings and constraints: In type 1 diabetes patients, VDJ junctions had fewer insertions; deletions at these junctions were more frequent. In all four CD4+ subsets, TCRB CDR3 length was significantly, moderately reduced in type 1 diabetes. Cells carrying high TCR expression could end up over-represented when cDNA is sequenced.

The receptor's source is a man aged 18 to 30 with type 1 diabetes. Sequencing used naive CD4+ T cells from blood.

The chain's CDR3 is CASTQGRDTQYF. CDR3 DNA sequence: TGTGCCAGCACCCAGGGAAGAGATACGCAGTATTTT. This sequence joins TRBV6-5 and TRBJ2-3; D possibly corresponds to TRBD1 (5 bases). V shed 7 bases and J shed 5 bases, with 10 bases lying between them. CDR3 length equals 12 residues. The germline CDR1 and CDR2 sequences are MNHEY and SVGAGI.